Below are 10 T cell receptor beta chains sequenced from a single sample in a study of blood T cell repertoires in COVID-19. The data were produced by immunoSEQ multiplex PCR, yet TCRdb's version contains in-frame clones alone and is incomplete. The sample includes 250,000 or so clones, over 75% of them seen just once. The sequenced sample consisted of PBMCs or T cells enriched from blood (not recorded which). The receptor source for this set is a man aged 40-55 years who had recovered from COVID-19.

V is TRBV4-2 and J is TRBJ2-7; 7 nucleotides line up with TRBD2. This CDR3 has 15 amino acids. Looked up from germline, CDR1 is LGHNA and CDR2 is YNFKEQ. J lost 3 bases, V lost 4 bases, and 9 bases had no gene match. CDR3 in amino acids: CASSPLLAGDYEQYF. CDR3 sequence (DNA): TGTGCCAGCAGCCCCTTATTGGCGGGAGACTACGAGCAGTACTTC.

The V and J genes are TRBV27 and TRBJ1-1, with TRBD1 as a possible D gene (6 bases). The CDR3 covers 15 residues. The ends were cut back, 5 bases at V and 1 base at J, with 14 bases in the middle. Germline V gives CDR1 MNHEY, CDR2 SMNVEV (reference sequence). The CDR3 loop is CASSLNRVGNTEAFF. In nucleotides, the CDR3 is TGTGCCAGCAGTCTAAACAGGGTCGGGAACACTGAAGCTTTCTTT.

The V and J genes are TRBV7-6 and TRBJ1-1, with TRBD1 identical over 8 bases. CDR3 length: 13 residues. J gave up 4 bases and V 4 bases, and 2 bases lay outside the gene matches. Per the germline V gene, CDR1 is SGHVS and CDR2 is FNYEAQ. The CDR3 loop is CASSSQGATEAFF. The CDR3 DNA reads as TGTGCCAGCAGCTCCCAGGGGGCCACTGAAGCTTTCTTT. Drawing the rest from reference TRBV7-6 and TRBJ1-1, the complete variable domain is GAGVSQSPRYKVTKRGQDVALRCDPISGHVSLYWYRQALGQGPEFLTYFNYEAQQDKSGLPNDRFSAERPEGSISTLTIQRTEQRDSAMYRCASSSQGATEAFFGQGTRLTVV.

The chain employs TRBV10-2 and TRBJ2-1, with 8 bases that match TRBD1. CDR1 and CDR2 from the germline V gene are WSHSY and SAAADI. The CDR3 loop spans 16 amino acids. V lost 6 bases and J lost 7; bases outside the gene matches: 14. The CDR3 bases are TGCGCCAGCAGAGAGGACAGGGACCCTAGTGGGAATGAGCAGTTCTTC. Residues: CASREDRDPSGNEQFF.

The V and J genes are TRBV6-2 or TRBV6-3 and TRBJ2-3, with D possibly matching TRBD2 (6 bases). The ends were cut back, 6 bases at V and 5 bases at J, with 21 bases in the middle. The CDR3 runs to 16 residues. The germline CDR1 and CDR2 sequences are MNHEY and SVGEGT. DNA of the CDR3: TGTGCCAGCAGCCCTAGACCTTTGGAGGGACGAGATACGCAGTATTTT. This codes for CASSPRPLEGRDTQYF.

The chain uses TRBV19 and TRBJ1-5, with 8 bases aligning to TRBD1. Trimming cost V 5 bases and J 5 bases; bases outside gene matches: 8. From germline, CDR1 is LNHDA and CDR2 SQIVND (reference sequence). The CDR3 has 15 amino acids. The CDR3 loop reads CASSYNPGQDQPQHF. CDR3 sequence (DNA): TGTGCCAGTAGTTATAACCCGGGACAGGATCAGCCCCAGCATTTT. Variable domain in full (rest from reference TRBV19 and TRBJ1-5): DGGITQSPKYLFRKEGQNVTLSCEQNLNHDAMYWYRQDPGQGLRLIYYSQIVNDFQKGDIAEGYSVSREKKESFPLTVTSAQKNPTAFYLCASSYNPGQDQPQHFGDGTRLSIL.

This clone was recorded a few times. In DNA form, the CDR3 reads TGTGCCAGCAGCTTAGTAAGAATCGGGACAGGGCCCACTGAAGCTTTCTTT. Amino acids: CASSLVRIGTGPTEAFF. The genes are TRBV7-8 and TRBJ1-1, with TRBD1 identical over 9 bases. The junction had 10 bases not matched to a gene; V was cut back by 1 base and J by 4 bases. CDR1 SGHVS and CDR2 FQNEAQ come from the germline V gene. CDR3 length: 17 amino acids.

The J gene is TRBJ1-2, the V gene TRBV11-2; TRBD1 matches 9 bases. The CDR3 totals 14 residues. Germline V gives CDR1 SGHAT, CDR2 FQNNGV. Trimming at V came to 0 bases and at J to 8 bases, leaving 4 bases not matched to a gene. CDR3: CASSLEGTGWGYTF. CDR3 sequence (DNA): TGTGCCAGCAGCTTAGAAGGGACAGGGTGGGGCTACACCTTC.

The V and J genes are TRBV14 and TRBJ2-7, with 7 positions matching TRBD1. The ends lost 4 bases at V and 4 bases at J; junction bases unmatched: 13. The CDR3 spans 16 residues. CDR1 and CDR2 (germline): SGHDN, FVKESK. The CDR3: CASSPPDPGQPYEQYF. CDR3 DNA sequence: TGTGCCAGCAGCCCTCCCGACCCGGGACAGCCGTACGAGCAGTACTTC.

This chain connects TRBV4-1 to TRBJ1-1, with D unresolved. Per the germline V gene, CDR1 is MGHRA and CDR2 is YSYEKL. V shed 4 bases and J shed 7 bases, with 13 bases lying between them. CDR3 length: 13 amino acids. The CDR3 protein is CASSLAMGGEAFF. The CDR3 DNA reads TGCGCCAGCAGCCTAGCGATGGGAGGTGAAGCTTTCTTT.